This T cell receptor beta chain was retrieved from a study of human T cells and chemical hapten exposure (dated by TCRdb to the early 2020s). For context, the study as a whole: For sensitization, 2% DPC in acetone was applied to a roughly 2 cm by roughly 2 cm area of upper inner arm skin. Throughout the approximately 25-week study period, patients were also given weekly therapeutic DPC doses on the scalp. Patch testing on the upper back used Finn chambers containing 0.01% DPC, with scoring done after 6 days according to International Contact Dermatitis Research Group standards. The mostly female patient cohort included alopecia areata with under or over 50% scalp involvement, alopecia totalis and alopecia universalis. Libraries were pooled for sequencing, and variation in per-sample TCR yields was attributed mainly to small differences in library volumes within the pool. The study tracked peripheral blood TCR repertoire changes in vivo during primary and secondary sensitization to the hapten diphenylcyclopropenone (DPC) in alopecia patients. Blood samples were taken from patients before sensitization (week 0) and then at 2, 6 and about 24 weeks after DPC sensitization. Blood for TCR sequencing was provided by twenty-nine alopecia patients at one to four time points (pre-sensitization, 2, 6 and 24 weeks). Both TCR alpha and TCR beta chains were sequenced from each blood RNA sample.

Study-level results and caveats: Significantly more large CDR3 similarity clusters were formed by expanded TCRs than by pre-sensitization or healthy control sets, consistent with antigen-driven responses. Repeated subsampling changed both the strength of the expansion versus patch-test correlation and the threshold at which that correlation became significant. Patch test score was positively correlated with the number of PT1 expanded TCRs, with significance at thresholds 8, 16 and 32 but not at 4. No change with DPC sensitization was found in the number of TCRs above 1 in 1000 frequency, and no evidence of global repertoire structure alterations was found. Because all patients had alopecia, a presumed autoimmune disease, the immune response of the patients might differ from that of healthy individuals.

The CDR3 holds 15 amino acids from the cysteine to the phenylalanine. Left in the record is the CDR3 DNA by itself, 45 bases read in frame from the first base. The V and J ends are trimmed by 4 bases and 0 bases, leaving 10 bases between them. From the germline V gene, CDR1 is SNHLY and CDR2 is FYNNEI. Libraries were built with RACE. Sequencing was performed on a NextSeq 500. During library preparation, unique molecular identifiers were attached to individual cDNA molecules so that TCRs could be counted in a quantitative, reproducible way. As for the original processing: A median of approximately 100,000 TCRs per sample was observed, with a range of about 20,000 to 750,000. V, J and CDR3 annotation of the TCR reads was performed with the Decombinator software suite. For PS versus PT1 abundance plots, all samples were subsampled to the same number of TCRs (28,000). Expanded TCRs were defined as absent before sensitization and observed at least eight times at the 2-week time point. TCRdb itself trimmed the public reads at Q25 with fastp, ran MiXCR and retained productive beta chains. Entries are consolidated by CDR3 protein sequence, retaining the most common genes and DNA. Here the V and J calls rest on TCRdb's processing, not on the authors' analysis. A total of approximately 46,000 distinct CDR3 sequences appear in this sample, approximately 10% of them only once. 11% to 15% of the sample is taken by the ten largest.

The time point label, read with the paper, signifies: patch test 2, 6 weeks after DPC sensitization. The sample's treatment or condition label, in plain terms: therapeutic diphenylcyclopropenone sensitization with weekly scalp DPC. Total RNA was extracted from unfractionated whole blood collected in Tempus Blood RNA tubes. At every patch-test visit, the blood draw took place before the patch test was put on. To be eligible, patients had to be aged 18 to 70, diagnosed with alopecia and judged suitable for DPC therapy, while pregnant patients were excluded. Of note for this clonotype: It has no known antigen specificity. Base qualities are not at hand, and no much larger clone is one base apart.

This receptor was identified in a woman aged 25 to 39 with alopecia areata. Some clones in this sample may be carry-over from other donors' samples. The chain joins TRBV2 to TRBJ1-5; 5 matching bases give a weak D call of TRBD1. Sequencing was performed on whole blood, taken in connection with sensitization to the hapten diphenylcyclopropenone (DPC). CDR3 loop: CASSGQGYSNQPQHF. The DNA sequence is as follows: TGTGCCAGCAGTGGGCAGGGTTATAGCAATCAGCCCCAGCATTTT.